This record covers a single TCR beta chain. Its antigen is currently unknown. The CDR3 has 17 amino acids. V lost 0 bases to trimming and J lost 4 bases; unmatched junction nucleotides: 8. Germline CDR1 and CDR2: SGHRS and YFSETQ. TCRdb's copy holds only in-frame clones and misses some; the assay was immunoSEQ multiplex PCR. The sample has some 1.5 million clones, roughly 97% seen once. These data are taken from a study of shared clonotypes between healthy human individuals. Study-level points and caveats: Specimens sampled were limited to blood, with tissue repertoires likely differing.

Sequences were obtained from naive CD4+ T cells sorted from blood. As to subset: CD45RA+ positively selected. The TCR was taken from a man aged 30 to 39 in good health. The chain combines TRBV5-1 with TRBJ2-3; 10 nucleotides agree with TRBD2. DNA of the CDR3: TGCGCCAGCAGCTTGGTTCCTAGCGGGAGTAGGGCAGATACGCAGTATTTT. Translating it yields CASSLVPSGSRADTQYF.